This entry is about one TCR beta chain. The antigen remains unidentified. The sample belongs to a study of T cell repertoires in aging, cancer and after chemotherapy. Study results and caveats: Compared with age-matched healthy donors, untreated hematological or solid cancer patients showed higher blood TCR clonality.

V lost 5 bases and J lost 5, with 15 bases in between. There are 14 residues in the CDR3. Germline CDR1 is LNHDA and CDR2 is SQIVND (reference sequence). TRB rearrangements spanning V, D and J were amplified using mixed TRB-A/B primers. From the multiplex PCR reads, TCRdb called clonotypes with MiXCR, one entry per CDR3 protein. The profile shows roughly 7,800 distinct CDR3 sequences, less than 70% of them singletons. Peripheral blood genomic DNA, not sorted cells or RNA, was the template. This chain joins TRBV19 and TRBJ1-1, with D possibly being TRBD1 (6 bases). The source material was blood. The sequence came from a human donor with a solid tumor. The CDR3 spells CASSGQGWLTEAFF. The CDR3 region has the DNA TGTGCCAGTAGTGGTCAGGGGTGGCTGACTGAAGCTTTCTTT. Based on the CDR3 plus reference TRBV19 and TRBJ1-1, the full variable domain is DGGITQSPKYLFRKEGQNVTLSCEQNLNHDAMYWYRQDPGQGLRLIYYSQIVNDFQKGDIAEGYSVSREKKESFPLTVTSAQKNPTAFYLCASSGQGWLTEAFFGQGTRLTVV.